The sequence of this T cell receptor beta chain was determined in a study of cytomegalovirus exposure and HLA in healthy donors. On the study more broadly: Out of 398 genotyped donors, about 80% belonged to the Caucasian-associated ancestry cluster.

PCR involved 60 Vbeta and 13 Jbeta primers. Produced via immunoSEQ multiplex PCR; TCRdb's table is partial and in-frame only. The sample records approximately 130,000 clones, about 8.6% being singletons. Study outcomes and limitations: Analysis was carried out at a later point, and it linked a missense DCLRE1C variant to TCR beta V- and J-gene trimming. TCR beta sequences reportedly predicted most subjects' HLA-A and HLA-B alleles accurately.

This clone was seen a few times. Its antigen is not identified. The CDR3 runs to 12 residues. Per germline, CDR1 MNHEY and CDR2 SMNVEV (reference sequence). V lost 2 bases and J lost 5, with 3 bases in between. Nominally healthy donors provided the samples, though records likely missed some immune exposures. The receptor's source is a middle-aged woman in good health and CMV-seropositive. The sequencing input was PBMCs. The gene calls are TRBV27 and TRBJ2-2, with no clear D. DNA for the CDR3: TGTGCCAGCAGTTTACGTACCGGGGAGCTGTTTTTT. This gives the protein CASSLRTGELFF.